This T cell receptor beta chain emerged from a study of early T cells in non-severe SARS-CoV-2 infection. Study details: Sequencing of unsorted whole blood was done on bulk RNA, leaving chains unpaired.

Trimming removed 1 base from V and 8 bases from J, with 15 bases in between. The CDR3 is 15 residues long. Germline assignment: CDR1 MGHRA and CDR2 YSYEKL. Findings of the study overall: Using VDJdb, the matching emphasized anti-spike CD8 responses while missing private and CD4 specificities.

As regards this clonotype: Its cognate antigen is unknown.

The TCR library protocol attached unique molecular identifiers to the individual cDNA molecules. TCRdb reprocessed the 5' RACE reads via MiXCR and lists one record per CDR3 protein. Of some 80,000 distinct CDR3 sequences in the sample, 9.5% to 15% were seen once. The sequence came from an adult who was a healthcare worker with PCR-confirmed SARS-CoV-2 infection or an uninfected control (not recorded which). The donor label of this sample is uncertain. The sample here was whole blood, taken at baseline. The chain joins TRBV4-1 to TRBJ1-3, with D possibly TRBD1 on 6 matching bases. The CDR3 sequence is CASSQGRTVGYTIYF. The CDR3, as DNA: TGCGCCAGCAGCCAAGGACGGACAGTCGGCTACACCATATATTTT.